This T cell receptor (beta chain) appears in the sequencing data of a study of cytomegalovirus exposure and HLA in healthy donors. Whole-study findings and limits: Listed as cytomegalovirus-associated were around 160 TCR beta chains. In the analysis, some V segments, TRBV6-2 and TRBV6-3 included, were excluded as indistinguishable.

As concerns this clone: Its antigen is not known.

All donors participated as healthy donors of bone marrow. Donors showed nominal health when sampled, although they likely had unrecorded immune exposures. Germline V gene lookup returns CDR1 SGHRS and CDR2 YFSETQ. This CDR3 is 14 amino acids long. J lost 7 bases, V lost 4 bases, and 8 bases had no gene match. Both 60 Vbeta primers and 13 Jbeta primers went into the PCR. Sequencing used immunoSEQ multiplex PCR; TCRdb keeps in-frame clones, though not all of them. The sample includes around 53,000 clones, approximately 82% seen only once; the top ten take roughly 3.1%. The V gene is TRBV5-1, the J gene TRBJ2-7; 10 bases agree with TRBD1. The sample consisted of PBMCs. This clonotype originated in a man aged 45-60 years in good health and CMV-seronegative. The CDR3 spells CASSIGTGAREQYF. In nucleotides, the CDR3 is TGCGCCAGCAGCATCGGGACAGGGGCGAGGGAGCAGTACTTC.